The 21 T cell receptor beta chains listed next were all sequenced from one sample in a study of cytomegalovirus exposure and HLA in healthy donors. Both 60 Vbeta primers and 13 Jbeta primers went into the PCR. Profiling relied on immunoSEQ multiplex PCR, and the TCRdb table lists in-frame clones only, not all of them. This table holds about 59,000 clones, 80% found once. What was sequenced was PBMCs. These receptors were collected from a woman in her forties in good health and CMV-seronegative.

The chain is built from TRBV5-1 and TRBJ2-2; 8 positions agree with TRBD2. The ends lost 4 bases at V and 1 base at J; junction bases unmatched: 9. CDR1 is SGHRS and CDR2 is YFSETQ in the germline V gene. CDR3 length: 17 amino acids. The CDR3 DNA reads TGCGCCAGCAGCGACAGCGGGAGCGCATTGAACACCGGGGAGCTGTTTTTT. Translating gives CASSDSGSALNTGELFF.

The chain couples TRBV6-1 to TRBJ2-5, with no clear D. V lost 6 bases, J lost 5 bases, and 13 bases lay in between. This CDR3 comprises 13 residues. Germline V CDR1 and CDR2: MNHNS, SASEGT. The CDR3: CASRSLNRETQYF. As DNA, the CDR3 is TGTGCCAGCAGAAGCCTGAACCGGGAGACCCAGTACTTC.

CDR3 sequence (DNA): TGTGCCAGCAGTTACTCGGGGACTACCCAAGATACGCAGTATTTT. It translates to CASSYSGTTQDTQYF. The chain has TRBV6-5 and TRBJ2-3, with 7 bases identical to TRBD2. The V gene's germline CDR1 is MNHEY and CDR2 SVGAGI. The CDR3 is 15 amino acids. Germline trimming cut 0 bases from V and 5 bases from J; bases unmatched to any gene: 5.

The CDR3 protein is CASEGDEYGYTF. CDR3 bases: TGTGCCAGCGAGGGGGACGAATATGGCTACACCTTC. The chain recombines TRBV6-1 with TRBJ1-2, with D perhaps TRBD1 (6 bases). V was cut by 8 bases and J by 5 bases, with 12 bases left in between. Germline-derived CDR1 and CDR2 are MNHNS and SASEGT. The CDR3 runs 12 residues.

In its sample, this clone was seen once. The chain uses TRBV6-6 and TRBJ2-1; 9 positions agree with TRBD2. V lost 7 bases, J lost 6 bases, and 10 bases stayed unmatched. Germline lookup yields CDR1 MNHNY and CDR2 SVGAGI (reference sequence). This CDR3 comprises 15 residues. The CDR3 region is CASTKPSGNFNEQFF. The CDR3 nucleotides are TGTGCCAGCACCAAACCTAGCGGGAATTTCAATGAGCAGTTCTTC.

Comments on this clone: At one end the junction does not follow the germline gene, possibly because of a read error. V is TRBV7-9 and J is TRBJ2-5, with D maybe TRBD1 (8 bases). Germline V CDR1 and CDR2: SEHNR, FQNEAQ (reference sequence). There are 17 residues in the CDR3. CDR3 sequence reads: CSSSPGQGGYYQETQYF. The DNA of the CDR3 is TGTTCCAGCAGCCCAGGACAGGGAGGGTACTACCAAGAGACCCAGTACTTC.

J is TRBJ2-1 and V is TRBV25-1; 8 bases match TRBD2. This CDR3 region has 14 residues. V shed 3 bases and J 10 bases; nucleotides not matched to a gene: 8. Germline CDR1 and CDR2: MGHDK and SYGVNS. The CDR3 nucleotides read TGTGCCAGCAGTGACCAGCCAGGCGGGGGGGAGCAGTTCTTC. Its translation: CASSDQPGGGEQFF.

The rearrangement links TRBV29-1 to TRBJ2-1, with 13 bases matching TRBD2. The CDR3 sequence is 16 residues long. The junction had 3 bases not matched to a gene; V was cut back by 0 bases and J by 4 bases. Germline V gene sequence: CDR1 SQVTM, CDR2 ANQGSEA. This CDR3 reads CSVEDLGLAGYNEQFF. The CDR3 DNA follows: TGCAGCGTTGAAGATCTGGGACTAGCGGGATACAATGAGCAGTTCTTC.

This clone was seen a handful of times. This sequence joins TRBV28 and TRBJ2-2; weak D call: TRBD1 (6 bases). This CDR3 spans 12 amino acids. Trimming pared 10 bases from V and 7 bases from J, leaving 13 bases between. The germline CDR1 and CDR2 sequences are MDHEN and SYDVKM. The CDR3 here is CATLQGIGELFF. The CDR3 DNA sequence: TGTGCCACCTTACAGGGAATCGGGGAGCTGTTTTTT.

The rearrangement links TRBV11-2 to TRBJ2-3, with 10 bases lining up with TRBD2. Trimming cost V 2 bases and J 2 bases; bases outside gene matches: 7. The length of the CDR3 is 17 residues. Germline V gives CDR1 SGHAT, CDR2 FQNNGV. DNA of the CDR3: TGTGCCAGCAGCTTATGGGCTAGCGGGGGTTACACAGATACGCAGTATTTT. This translates into CASSLWASGGYTDTQYF.

In its sample, this clone was seen a few times. The chain joins TRBV28 to TRBJ2-1; TRBD1 is a possible D gene (6 bases). Trimming took off 5 bases at V and 4 bases at J, with 15 bases between the two ends. Germline CDR1 MDHEN, CDR2 SYDVKM. The CDR3 is 15 amino acids. The CDR3 DNA reads as TGTGCCAGCAGTGGAACCCAGGGGTTATACAATGAGCAGTTCTTC. Its translation is CASSGTQGLYNEQFF.

The chain uses TRBV18 and TRBJ2-5; D remains ambiguous. The CDR3 is 11 residues long. From germline, CDR1 is KGHSH and CDR2 LQKENI. V was shortened by 6 bases and J by 2 bases, with 4 bases between the two germline ends. In DNA form, the CDR3 reads TGTGCCAGCTCGAGGCAAGAGACCCAGTACTTC. Its protein product is CASSRQETQYF.

CDR3 sequence (DNA): TGTGCCAGCAGTTTACCGGGACAGGGTTTAGGCTACACCTTC. It encodes CASSLPGQGLGYTF. The chain links TRBV28 to TRBJ1-2; TRBD1 matches at 9 bases. The V and J ends lost 2 bases and 8 bases, in that order; junction bases with no gene match: 6. The CDR3 runs 14 residues. In germline, CDR1 is MDHEN, CDR2 SYDVKM.

The chain uses TRBV27 and TRBJ2-7; the match to TRBD1 covers 9 bases. J was trimmed by 5 bases and V by 5 bases; bases with no gene match: 31. The length of the CDR3 is 22 residues. Germline CDR1 reads MNHEY; CDR2 reads SMNVEV (reference sequence). The CDR3 DNA is TGTGCCAGCAGTCTACATTACCTGACCCCGGGACAGGGAACCGAGCTAAGTAACGAGCAGTACTTC. This sequence encodes CASSLHYLTPGQGTELSNEQYF.

The chain couples TRBV30 to TRBJ1-4; TRBD1 might be the D (5 bases). V was pared by 1 base and J by 5 bases, with 17 bases between. Germline V gene sequence: CDR1 GTSNPN, CDR2 SVGIG (reference sequence). The CDR3 runs to 16 residues. The CDR3 DNA reads as TGTGCCTGGAGTGATACAGGCTCTGTGGGGAATGAAAAACTGTTTTTT. This encodes CAWSDTGSVGNEKLFF. Looking up the rest from reference TRBV30 and TRBJ1-4 gives the full variable domain: SQTIHQWPATLVQPVGSPLSLECTVEGTSNPNLYWYRQAAGRGLQLLFYSVGIGQISSEVPQNLSASRPQDRQFILSSKKLLLSDSGFYLCAWSDTGSVGNEKLFFGSGTQLSVL.

The J gene is TRBJ2-3, the V gene TRBV29-1; D unclear. Germline V gene sequence: CDR1 SQVTM, CDR2 ANQGSEA. This CDR3 comprises 12 residues. V shed 1 base and J shed 6 bases, with 8 bases lying between them. The CDR3 is CSVEGGQDTQYF. The CDR3, as DNA: TGCAGCGTTGAAGGCGGTCAGGATACGCAGTATTTT.

CDR3 protein: CASSPQGFYTEAFF. The CDR3 nucleotides read TGTGCCAGCAGTCCCCAGGGTTTTTACACTGAAGCTTTCTTT. The rearrangement joins TRBV28 to TRBJ1-1, with a possible D match to TRBD1 (5 bases). Per the germline V gene, CDR1 is MDHEN and CDR2 is SYDVKM. V was trimmed by 5 bases and J by 3 bases, leaving 13 bases between them. The CDR3 is 14 residues long. Using reference TRBV28 and TRBJ1-1 for the parts outside the CDR3, the full variable domain is DVKVTQSSRYLVKRTGEKVFLECVQDMDHENMFWYRQDPGLGLRLIYFSYDVKMKEKGDIPEGYSVSREKKERFSLILESASTNQTSMYLCASSPQGFYTEAFFGQGTRLTVV.

This clone appeared a few times. The CDR3 DNA reads as TGTGCCAGCAGCTTGGGGGGAGGCGGGTCCTACAATGAGCAGTTCTTC. As protein: CASSLGGGGSYNEQFF. V gene TRBV5-4 combines with J gene TRBJ2-1; weak D call: TRBD2 (6 bases). The length of the CDR3 is 16 residues. The germline V gene has CDR1 SGHNT and CDR2 YYREEE (reference sequence). V was pared by 0 bases and J by 1 base, with 11 bases between.

The rearrangement links TRBV4-1 to TRBJ1-5; 11 bases align to TRBD1. V lost 5 bases, J lost 5 bases, and 2 bases stayed unmatched. CDR1 MGHRA and CDR2 YSYEKL come from the germline V gene. The CDR3 contains 14 residues. This CDR3 is CASSLGQGDQPQHF. The CDR3 DNA reads as TGCGCCAGCAGCTTGGGACAGGGGGATCAGCCCCAGCATTTT.

V usage is TRBV13 and J usage is TRBJ2-3; 10 bases agree with TRBD2. The CDR3 consists of 17 residues. The germline V gene encodes CDR1 PRHDT and CDR2 FYEKMQ (reference sequence). V was clipped by 1 base and J by 2 bases; unmatched bases: 6. The CDR3 region is CASSLVGLAGVTDTQYF. For the CDR3, the DNA is TGTGCCAGCAGCTTAGTGGGCCTAGCGGGAGTCACAGATACGCAGTATTTT.

This chain uses TRBV6-5 with TRBJ2-1, with 9 bases that match TRBD2. The ends lost 8 bases at V and 6 bases at J; junction bases unmatched: 8. The CDR3 is 14 amino acids. Germline-derived CDR1 and CDR2 are MNHEY and SVGAGI. CDR3 nucleotides: TGTGCCAGCTCCGGCGGGAGGGCCTCCAATGAGCAGTTCTTC. Its translation is CASSGGRASNEQFF.